The clone carrying this TCR beta chain was detected only a few times. The antigen remains unidentified. This entry comes from a study of CD8 T cells in ankylosing spondylitis. Trimming took 0 bases from V and 7 from J; bases not matched to a gene: 5. Germline CDR1 and CDR2: LNHNV and YYDKDF (reference sequence). The CDR3 spans 15 residues. MiXCR, run by TCRdb on the 5' RACE reads, gives a single entry per CDR3 protein. This sample has 25,000 or so distinct CDR3 sequences, with over 6.5% found just once. General study findings and limits: For ankylosing spondylitis blood, a TCR beta motif of 7 or 8 highly homologous variants appeared characteristic. It was reported that disease-linked clones were significantly enriched in matched ankylosing spondylitis synovial fluid. Disease-linked clones were CD8+ and relatively rare in peripheral blood. Certain motif variants had earlier been reported in reactive arthritis synovial fluid and blood.

The sample was blood. This sequence joins TRBV15 and TRBJ1-4, with 7 bases fitting TRBD1. This receptor was taken from a male donor with ankylosing spondylitis or in good health (not recorded which). The CDR3 region is CATSRDRGEGEKLFF. The CDR3 coding sequence is TGTGCCACCAGCAGAGACAGGGGGGAAGGTGAAAAACTGTTTTTT.